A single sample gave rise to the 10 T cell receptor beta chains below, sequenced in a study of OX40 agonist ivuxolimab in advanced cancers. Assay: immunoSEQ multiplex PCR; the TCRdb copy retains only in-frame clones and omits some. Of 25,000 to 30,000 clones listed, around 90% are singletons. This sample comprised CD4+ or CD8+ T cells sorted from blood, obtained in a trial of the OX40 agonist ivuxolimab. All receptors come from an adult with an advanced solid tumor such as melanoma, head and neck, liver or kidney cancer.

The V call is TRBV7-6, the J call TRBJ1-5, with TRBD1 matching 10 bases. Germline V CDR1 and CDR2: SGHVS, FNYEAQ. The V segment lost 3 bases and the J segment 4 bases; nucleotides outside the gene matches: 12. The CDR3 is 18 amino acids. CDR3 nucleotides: TGTGCCAGCAGCTTCCCCGGAATCGACAGGGGGCCGAATCAGCCCCAGCATTTT. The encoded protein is CASSFPGIDRGPNQPQHF.

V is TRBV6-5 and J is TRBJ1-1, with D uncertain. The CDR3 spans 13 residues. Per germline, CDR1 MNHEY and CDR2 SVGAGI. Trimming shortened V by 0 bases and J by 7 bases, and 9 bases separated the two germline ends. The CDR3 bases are TGTGCCAGCAGTTACTCGAGGGTAGGTGAAGCTTTCTTT. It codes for CASSYSRVGEAFF.

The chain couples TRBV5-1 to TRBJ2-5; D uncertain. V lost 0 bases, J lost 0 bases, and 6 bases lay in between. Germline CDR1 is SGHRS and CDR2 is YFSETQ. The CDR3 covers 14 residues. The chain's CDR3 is CASSLDQYQETQYF. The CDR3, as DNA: TGCGCCAGCAGCTTGGATCAGTACCAAGAGACCCAGTACTTC.

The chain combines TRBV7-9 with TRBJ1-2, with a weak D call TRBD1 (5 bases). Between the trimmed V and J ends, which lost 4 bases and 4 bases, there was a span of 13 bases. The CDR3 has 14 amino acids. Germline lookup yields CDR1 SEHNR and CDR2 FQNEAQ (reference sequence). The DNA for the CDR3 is TGTGCCAGCAGCTCTGAAGGGGAAAGCTATGGCTACACCTTC. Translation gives CASSSEGESYGYTF.

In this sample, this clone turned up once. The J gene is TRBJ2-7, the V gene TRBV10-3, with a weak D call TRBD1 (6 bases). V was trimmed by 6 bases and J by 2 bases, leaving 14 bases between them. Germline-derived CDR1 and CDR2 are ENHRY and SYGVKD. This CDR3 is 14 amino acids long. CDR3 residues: CAISPTGNPYEQYF. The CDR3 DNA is TGTGCCATCAGCCCGACAGGAAACCCCTACGAGCAGTACTTC.

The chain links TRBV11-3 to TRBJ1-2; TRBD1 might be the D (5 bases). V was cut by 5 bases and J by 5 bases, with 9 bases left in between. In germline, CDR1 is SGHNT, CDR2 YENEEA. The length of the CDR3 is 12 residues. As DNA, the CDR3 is TGTGCCAGCAGCCAAGGGGAGTATGGCTACACCTTC. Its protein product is CASSQGEYGYTF. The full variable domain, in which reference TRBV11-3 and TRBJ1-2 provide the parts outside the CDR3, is EAGVVQSPRYKIIEKKQPVAFWCNPISGHNTLYWYLQNLGQGPELLIRYENEEAVDDSQLPKDRFSAERLKGVDSTLKIQPAELGDSAVYLCASSQGEYGYTFGSGTRLTVV.

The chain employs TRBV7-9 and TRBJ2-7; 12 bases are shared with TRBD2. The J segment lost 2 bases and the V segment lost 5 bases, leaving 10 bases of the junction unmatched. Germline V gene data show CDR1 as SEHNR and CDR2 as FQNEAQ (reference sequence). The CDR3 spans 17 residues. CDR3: CASSGLTSGSFPYEQYF. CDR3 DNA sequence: TGTGCCAGCAGCGGGTTGACTAGCGGGAGCTTTCCCTACGAGCAGTACTTC.

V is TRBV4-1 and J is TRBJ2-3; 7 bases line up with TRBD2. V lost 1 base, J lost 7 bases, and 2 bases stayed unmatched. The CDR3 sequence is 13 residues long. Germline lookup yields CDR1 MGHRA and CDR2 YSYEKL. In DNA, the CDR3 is TGCGCCAGCAGCCAAGGGGAGGGAAATACGCAGTATTTT. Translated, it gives CASSQGEGNTQYF.

CDR3 nucleotides: TGTGCCAGTAGCGGGGGCGGACTAGCGGGGGCCCCGTCCGAAGAGACCCAGTACTTC. Translated, it gives CASSGGGLAGAPSEETQYF. V is TRBV19 and J is TRBJ2-5, with TRBD2 matching 13 bases. The junction had 16 bases not matched to a gene; V was cut back by 6 bases and J by 3 bases. The CDR3 has 19 residues. Germline V lookup: CDR1 LNHDA, CDR2 SQIVND (reference sequence).

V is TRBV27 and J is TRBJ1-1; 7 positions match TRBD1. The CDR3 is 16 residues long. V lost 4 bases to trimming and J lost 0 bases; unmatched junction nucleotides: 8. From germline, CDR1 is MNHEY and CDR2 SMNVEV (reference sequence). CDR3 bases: TGTGCCAGCAGTTCGACGACAGGGTCGATGAACACTGAAGCTTTCTTT. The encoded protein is CASSSTTGSMNTEAFF.